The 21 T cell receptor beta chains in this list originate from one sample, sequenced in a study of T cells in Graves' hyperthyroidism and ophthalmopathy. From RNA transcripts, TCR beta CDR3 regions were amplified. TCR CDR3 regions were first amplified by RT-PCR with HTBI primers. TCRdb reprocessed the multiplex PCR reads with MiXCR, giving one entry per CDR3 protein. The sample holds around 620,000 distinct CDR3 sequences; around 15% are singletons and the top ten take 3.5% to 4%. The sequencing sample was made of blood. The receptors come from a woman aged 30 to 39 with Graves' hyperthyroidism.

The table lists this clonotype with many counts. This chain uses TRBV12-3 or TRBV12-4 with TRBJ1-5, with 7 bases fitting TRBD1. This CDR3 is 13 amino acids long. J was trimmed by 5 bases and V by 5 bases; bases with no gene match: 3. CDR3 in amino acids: CASSSRGDQPQHF. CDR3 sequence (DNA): TGTGCCAGCAGTAGCAGGGGGGATCAGCCCCAGCATTTT.

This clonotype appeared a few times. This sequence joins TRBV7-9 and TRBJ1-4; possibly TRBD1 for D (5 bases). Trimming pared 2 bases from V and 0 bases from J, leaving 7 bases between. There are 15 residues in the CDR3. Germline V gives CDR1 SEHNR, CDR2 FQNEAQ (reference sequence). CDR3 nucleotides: TGTGCCAGCAGCTTACCAGGGACAACTAATGAAAAACTGTTTTTT. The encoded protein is CASSLPGTTNEKLFF.

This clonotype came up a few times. The CDR3 spells CASSLGPSGRGTDTQYF. CDR3 in DNA: TGCGCCAGCAGCTTGGGCCCTAGCGGGAGGGGCACAGATACGCAGTATTTT. The J gene is TRBJ2-3, the V gene TRBV5-1; 12 nucleotides line up with TRBD2. The CDR3 loop spans 17 amino acids. The germline V gene encodes CDR1 SGHRS and CDR2 YFSETQ. Unmatched junction bases numbered 3, after V lost 0 bases and J lost 1 base.

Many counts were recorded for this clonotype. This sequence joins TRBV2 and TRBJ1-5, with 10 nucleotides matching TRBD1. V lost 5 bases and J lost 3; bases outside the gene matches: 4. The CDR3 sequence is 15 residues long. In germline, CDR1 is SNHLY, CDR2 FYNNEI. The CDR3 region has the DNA TGTGCCAGCAGTATGGACAGGGGGTCCAATCAGCCCCAGCATTTT. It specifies CASSMDRGSNQPQHF.

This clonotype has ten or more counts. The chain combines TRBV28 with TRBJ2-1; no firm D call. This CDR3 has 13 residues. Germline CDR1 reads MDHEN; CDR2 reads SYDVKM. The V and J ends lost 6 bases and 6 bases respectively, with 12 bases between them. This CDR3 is CASRSHGLNEQFF. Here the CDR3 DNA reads TGTGCCAGCAGATCACACGGGCTCAATGAGCAGTTCTTC.

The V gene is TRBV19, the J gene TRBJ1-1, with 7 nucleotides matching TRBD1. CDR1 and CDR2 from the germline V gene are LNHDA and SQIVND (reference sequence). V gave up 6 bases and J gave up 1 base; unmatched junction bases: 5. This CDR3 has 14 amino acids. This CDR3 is CASSTDRANTEAFF. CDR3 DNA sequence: TGTGCCAGTAGCACTGACAGGGCGAACACTGAAGCTTTCTTT.

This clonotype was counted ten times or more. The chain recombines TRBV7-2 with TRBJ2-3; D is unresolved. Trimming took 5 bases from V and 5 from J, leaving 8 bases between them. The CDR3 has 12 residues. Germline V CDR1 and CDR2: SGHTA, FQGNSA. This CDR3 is CASSPFGDTQYF. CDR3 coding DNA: TGTGCCAGCAGCCCATTCGGAGATACGCAGTATTTT.

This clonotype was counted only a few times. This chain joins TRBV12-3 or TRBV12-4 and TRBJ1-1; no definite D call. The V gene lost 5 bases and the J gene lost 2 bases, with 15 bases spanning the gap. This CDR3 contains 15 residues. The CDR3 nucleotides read TGTGCCAGCAGTCCATCAGGCCCCCCCAACACTGAAGCTTTCTTT. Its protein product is CASSPSGPPNTEAFF.

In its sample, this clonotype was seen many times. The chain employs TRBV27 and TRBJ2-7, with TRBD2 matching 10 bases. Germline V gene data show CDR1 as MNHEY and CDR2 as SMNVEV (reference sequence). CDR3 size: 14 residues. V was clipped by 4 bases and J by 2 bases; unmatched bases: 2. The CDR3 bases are TGTGCCAGCAGTTCGGGGACTAGCGCCTACGAGCAGTACTTC. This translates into CASSSGTSAYEQYF.

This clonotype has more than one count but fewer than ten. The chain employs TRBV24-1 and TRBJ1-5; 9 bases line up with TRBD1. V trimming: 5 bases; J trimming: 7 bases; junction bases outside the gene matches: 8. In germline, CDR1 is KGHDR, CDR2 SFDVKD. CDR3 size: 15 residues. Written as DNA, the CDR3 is TGTGCCACCAGTGGTGGACAGGGGCCTAAACAGCCCCAGCATTTT. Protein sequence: CATSGGQGPKQPQHF.

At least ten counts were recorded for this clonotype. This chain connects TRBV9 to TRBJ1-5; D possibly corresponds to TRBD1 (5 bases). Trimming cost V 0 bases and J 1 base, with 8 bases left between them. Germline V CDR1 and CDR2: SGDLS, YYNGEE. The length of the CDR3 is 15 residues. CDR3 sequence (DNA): TGTGCCAGCAGCGTAGACAGGAACAGCAATCAGCCCCAGCATTTT. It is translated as CASSVDRNSNQPQHF.

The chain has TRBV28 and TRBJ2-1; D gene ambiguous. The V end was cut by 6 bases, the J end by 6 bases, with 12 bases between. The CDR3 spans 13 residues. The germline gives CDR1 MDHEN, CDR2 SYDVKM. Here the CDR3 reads CASSSVGINEQFF. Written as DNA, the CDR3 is TGTGCCAGCAGCTCCGTAGGGATCAATGAGCAGTTCTTC.

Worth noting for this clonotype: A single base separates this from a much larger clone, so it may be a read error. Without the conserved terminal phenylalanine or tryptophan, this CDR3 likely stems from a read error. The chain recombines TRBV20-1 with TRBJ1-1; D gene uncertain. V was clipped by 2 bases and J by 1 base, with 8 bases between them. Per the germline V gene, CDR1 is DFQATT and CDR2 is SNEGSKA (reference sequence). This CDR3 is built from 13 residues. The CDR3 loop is CSARPTENTEAFL. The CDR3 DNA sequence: TGCAGTGCTAGACCTACAGAGAACACTGAAGCTTTCCTT.

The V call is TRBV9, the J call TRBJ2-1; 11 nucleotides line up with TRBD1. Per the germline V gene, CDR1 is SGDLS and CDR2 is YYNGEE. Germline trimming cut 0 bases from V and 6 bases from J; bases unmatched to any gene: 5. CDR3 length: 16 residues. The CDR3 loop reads CASSVGGDRGGNEQFF. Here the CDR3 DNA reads TGTGCCAGCAGCGTAGGGGGGGACAGGGGGGGCAATGAGCAGTTCTTC. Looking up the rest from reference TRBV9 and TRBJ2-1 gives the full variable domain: DSGVTQTPKHLITATGQRVTLRCSPRSGDLSVYWYQQSLDQGLQFLIQYYNGEERAKGNILERFSAQQFPDLHSELNLSSLELGDSALYFCASSVGGDRGGNEQFFGPGTRLTVL.

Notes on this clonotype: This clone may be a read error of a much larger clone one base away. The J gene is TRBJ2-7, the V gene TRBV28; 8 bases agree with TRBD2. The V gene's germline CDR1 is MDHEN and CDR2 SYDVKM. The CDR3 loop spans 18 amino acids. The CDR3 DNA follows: TGTGCCAGCAGTTTCAATGGCAGAGCGGGAGTTCTCTCCTACGAGCAGTGCTTC. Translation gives CASSFNGRAGVLSYEQCF.

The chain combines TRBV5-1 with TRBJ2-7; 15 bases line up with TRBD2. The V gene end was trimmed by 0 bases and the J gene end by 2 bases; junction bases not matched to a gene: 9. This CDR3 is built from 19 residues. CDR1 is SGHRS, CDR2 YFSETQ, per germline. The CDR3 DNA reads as TGCGCCAGCAGCTTGGAGCTAGGGACTAGCGGGAGGCCCACCTACGAGCAGTACTTC. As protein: CASSLELGTSGRPTYEQYF.

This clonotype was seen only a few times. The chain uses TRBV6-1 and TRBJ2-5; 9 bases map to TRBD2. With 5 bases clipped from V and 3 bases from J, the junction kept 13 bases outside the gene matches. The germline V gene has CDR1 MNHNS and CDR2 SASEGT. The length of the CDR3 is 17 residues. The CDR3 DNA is TGTGCCAGCAGTTCCGGACTAGTAGCGGGAGCAAAAGAGACCCAGTACTTC. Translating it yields CASSSGLVAGAKETQYF.

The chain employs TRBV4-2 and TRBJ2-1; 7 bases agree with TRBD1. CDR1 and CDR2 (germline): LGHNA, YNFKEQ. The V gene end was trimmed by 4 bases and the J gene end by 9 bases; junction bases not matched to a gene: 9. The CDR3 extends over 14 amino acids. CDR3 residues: CASSLEQGPVEQFF. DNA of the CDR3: TGTGCCAGCAGCCTAGAACAGGGGCCAGTTGAGCAGTTCTTC.

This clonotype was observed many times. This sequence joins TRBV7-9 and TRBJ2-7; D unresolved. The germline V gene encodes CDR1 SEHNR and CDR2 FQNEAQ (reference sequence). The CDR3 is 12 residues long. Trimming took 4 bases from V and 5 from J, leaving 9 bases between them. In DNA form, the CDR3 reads TGTGCCAGCAGCTGGGCCTCGAACGAGCAGTACTTC. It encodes CASSWASNEQYF. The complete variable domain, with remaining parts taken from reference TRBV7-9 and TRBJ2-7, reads DTGVSQNPRHKITKRGQNVTFRCDPISEHNRLYWYRQTLGQGPEFLTYFQNEAQLEKSRLLSDRFSAERPKGSFSTLEIQRTEQGDSAMYLCASSWASNEQYFGPGTRLTVT.

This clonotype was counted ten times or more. This CDR3 is CASSFQGARETQYF. The CDR3 nucleotides are TGCGCCAGCAGCTTTCAGGGGGCGAGGGAGACCCAGTACTTC. This chain links TRBV5-1 with TRBJ2-5, with 8 bases identical to TRBD1. The CDR3 is 14 amino acids. The germline CDR1 and CDR2 sequences are SGHRS and YFSETQ. The V segment lost 2 bases and the J segment 5 bases; nucleotides outside the gene matches: 5.

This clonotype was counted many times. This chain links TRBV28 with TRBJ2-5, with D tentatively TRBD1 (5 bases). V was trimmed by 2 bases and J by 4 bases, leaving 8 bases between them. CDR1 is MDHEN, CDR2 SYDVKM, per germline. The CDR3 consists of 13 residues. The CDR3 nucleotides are TGTGCCAGCAGTTTAAACCAGGGAGAGACCCAGTACTTC. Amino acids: CASSLNQGETQYF.